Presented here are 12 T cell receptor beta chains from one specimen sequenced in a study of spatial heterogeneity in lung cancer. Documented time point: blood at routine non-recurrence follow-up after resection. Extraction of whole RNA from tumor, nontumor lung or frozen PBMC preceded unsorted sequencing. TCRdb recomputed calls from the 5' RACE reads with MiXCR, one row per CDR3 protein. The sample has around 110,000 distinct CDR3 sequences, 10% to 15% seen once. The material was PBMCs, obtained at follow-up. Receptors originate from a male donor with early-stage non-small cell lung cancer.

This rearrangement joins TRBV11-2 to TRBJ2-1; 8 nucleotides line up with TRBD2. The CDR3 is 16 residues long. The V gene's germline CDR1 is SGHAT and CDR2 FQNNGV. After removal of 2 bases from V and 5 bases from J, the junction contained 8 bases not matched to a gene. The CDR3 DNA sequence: TGTGCCAGCAGCTTAATAAGCGGGGGATGGGACAATGAGCAGTTCTTC. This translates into CASSLISGGWDNEQFF.

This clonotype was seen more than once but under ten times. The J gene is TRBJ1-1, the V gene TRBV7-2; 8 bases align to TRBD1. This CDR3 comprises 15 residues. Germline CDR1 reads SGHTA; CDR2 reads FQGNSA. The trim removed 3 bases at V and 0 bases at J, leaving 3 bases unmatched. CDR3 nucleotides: TGTGCCAGCAGCTTGCAGGGGGCTCTGAACACTGAAGCTTTCTTT. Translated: CASSLQGALNTEAFF.

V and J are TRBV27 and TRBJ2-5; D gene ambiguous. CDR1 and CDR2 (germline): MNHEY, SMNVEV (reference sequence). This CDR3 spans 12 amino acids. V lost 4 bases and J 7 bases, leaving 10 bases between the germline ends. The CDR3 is CASSSPLGTQYF. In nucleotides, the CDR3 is TGTGCCAGCAGTTCTCCCTTGGGGACCCAGTACTTC.

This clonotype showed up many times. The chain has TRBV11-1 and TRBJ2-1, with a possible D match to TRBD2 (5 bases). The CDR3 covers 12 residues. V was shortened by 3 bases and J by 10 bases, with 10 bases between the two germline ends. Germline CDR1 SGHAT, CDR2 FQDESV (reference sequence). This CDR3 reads CASSFTRMEQFF. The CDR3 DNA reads TGTGCCAGCAGCTTTACTAGGATGGAGCAGTTCTTC.

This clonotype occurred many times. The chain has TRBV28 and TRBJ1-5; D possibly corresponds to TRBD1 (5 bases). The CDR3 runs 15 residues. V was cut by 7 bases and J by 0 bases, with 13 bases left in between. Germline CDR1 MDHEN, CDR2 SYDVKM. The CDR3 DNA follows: TGTGCCAGCATCCCTGCGACAGTTAGCAATCAGCCCCAGCATTTT. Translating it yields CASIPATVSNQPQHF.

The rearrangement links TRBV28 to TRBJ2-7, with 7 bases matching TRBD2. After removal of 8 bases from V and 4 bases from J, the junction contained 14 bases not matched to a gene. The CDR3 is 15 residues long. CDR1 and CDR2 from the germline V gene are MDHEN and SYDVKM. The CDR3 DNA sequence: TGTGCCAGCCGCTGGGGAGGGGCGTCGTGGTACGAGCAGTACTTC. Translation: CASRWGGASWYEQYF.

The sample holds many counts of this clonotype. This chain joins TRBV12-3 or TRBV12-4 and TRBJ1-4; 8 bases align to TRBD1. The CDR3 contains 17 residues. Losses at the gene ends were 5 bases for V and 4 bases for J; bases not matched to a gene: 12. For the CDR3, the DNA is TGTGCCAGCAGTGGGACAGGCCCTTCCACACGTAATGAAAAACTGTTTTTT. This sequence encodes CASSGTGPSTRNEKLFF.

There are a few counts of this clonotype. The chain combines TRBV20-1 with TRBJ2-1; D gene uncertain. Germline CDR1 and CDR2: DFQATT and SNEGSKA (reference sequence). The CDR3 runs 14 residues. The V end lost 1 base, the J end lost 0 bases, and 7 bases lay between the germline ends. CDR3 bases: TGCAGTGCTAGAGCTGGGGTCTCCTACAATGAGCAGTTCTTC. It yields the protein CSARAGVSYNEQFF.

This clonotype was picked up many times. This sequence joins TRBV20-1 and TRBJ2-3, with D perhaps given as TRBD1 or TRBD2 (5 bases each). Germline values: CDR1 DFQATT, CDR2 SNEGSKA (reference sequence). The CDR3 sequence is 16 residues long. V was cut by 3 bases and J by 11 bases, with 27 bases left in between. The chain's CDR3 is CSASPTSGPNEWGQYF. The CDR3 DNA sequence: TGCAGTGCTAGCCCAACATCGGGACCGAATGAATGGGGGCAGTATTTT.

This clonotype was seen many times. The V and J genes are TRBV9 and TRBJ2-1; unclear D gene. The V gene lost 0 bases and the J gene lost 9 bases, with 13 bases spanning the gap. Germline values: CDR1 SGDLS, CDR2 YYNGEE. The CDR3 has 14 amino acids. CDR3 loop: CASSVVPERSEQFF. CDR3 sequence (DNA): TGTGCCAGCAGCGTAGTACCGGAACGGAGTGAGCAGTTCTTC. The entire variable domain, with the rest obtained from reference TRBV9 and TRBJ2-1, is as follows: DSGVTQTPKHLITATGQRVTLRCSPRSGDLSVYWYQQSLDQGLQFLIQYYNGEERAKGNILERFSAQQFPDLHSELNLSSLELGDSALYFCASSVVPERSEQFFGPGTRLTVL.

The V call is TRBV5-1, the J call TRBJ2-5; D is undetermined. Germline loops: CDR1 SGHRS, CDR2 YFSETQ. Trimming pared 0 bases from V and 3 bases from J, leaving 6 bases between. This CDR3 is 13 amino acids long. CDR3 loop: CASSLVFEETQYF. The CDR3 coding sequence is TGCGCCAGCAGCTTGGTTTTTGAAGAGACCCAGTACTTC.

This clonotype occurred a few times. This chain's CDR3 is CASSVSTWFSLITGELFF. CDR3 coding DNA: TGTGCCAGCAGCGTCTCAACCTGGTTCAGTCTAATCACCGGGGAGCTGTTTTTT. V is TRBV7-9 and J is TRBJ2-2; D ambiguous. Germline CDR1 is SEHNR and CDR2 is FQNEAQ (reference sequence). This CDR3 is built from 18 residues. V was pared by 5 bases and J by 4 bases, with 23 bases between.